This TCR beta chain emerged from a study of blood T cells in healthy people across ages. General observations from the study: In older individuals, TCR beta diversity per million T cells was lower, falling roughly linearly with age. Diversity figures based on one million T cells were deemed too low.

This clonotype was detected a few times. Its matching antigen is unknown. A second PCR, run for about 7 to 11 cycles, used a sample-barcoded 5' primer plus a J-beta primer mix. Using its own MiXCR run on the 5' RACE reads, TCRdb lists one record per CDR3 protein. The table records around 1,000,000 distinct CDR3 sequences, 20% to 25% of them present only once. This CDR3 is built from 17 residues. V lost 7 bases and J lost 2, with 20 bases in between. The sample was also reused in another study, on T cells of mothers and their children. That paper notes: When mothers and children were related, their normalized repertoire overlap, which was always slightly higher, did not differ significantly from that of unrelated pairs.

The sequenced sample consisted of blood. The TCR comes from a girl aged 2-9 years in good health. The chain uses TRBV12-3 or TRBV12-4 and TRBJ1-4, with D hard to call. CDR3 DNA sequence: TGTGCCAGCACCCCACGGGCGCAGCGAGGGACTAATGAAAAACTGTTTTTT. Amino acids: CASTPRAQRGTNEKLFF.